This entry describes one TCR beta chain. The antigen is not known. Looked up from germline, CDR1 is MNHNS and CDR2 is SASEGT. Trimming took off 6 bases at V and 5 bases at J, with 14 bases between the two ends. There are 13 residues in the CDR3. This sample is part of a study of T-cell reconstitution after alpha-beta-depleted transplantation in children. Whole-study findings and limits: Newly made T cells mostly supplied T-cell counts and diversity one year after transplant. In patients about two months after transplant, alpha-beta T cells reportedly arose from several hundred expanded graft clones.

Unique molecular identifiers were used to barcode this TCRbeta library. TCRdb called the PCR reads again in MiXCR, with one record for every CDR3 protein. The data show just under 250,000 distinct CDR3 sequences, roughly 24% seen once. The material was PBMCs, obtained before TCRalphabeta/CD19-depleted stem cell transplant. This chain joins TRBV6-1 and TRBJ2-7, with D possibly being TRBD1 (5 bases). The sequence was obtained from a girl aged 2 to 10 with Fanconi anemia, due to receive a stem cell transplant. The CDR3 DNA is TGTGCCAGCAGCCCCGGACAAGCCCACGAGCAGTACTTC. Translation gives CASSPGQAHEQYF.